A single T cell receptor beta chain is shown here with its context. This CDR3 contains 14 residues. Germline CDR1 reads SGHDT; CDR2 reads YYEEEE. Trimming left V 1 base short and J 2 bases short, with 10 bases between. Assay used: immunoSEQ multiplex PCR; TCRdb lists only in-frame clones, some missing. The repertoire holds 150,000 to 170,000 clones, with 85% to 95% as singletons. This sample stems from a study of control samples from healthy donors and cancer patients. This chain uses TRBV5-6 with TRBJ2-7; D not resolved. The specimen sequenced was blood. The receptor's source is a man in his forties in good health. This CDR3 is CASSLLPATYEQYF. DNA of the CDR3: TGTGCCAGCAGCTTGCTACCCGCGACCTACGAGCAGTACTTC.